This TCR beta chain was identified in a study of shared clonotypes between healthy human individuals (dated by TCRdb to the early 2020s). With regard to the full study: Three men and a couple of women, aged 18 to 49 years, made up the cohort. For each donor, three plates each were used for CD4 naive and CD4 memory, two plates were used for CD8 naive, and one plate was used for CD8 memory. To estimate repertoire size and how much clonotype sharing occurs between individuals, the study deeply sequenced the blood TCR repertoires of several healthy adults. To increase sequencing depth and limit assay-specific biases, TCR repertoire library preparation and sequencing were carried out by different laboratories using diverse techniques. Between about 0.8 and 8.9 billion PBMCs per donor were obtained by leukapheresis. Paper-wide results and their limitations: Estimated clonotype richness was generally larger for naive than for memory subsets. Rarefaction of sorted-subset datasets indicated incomplete sequencing despite the large sequencing depth. Compared with non-shared clonotypes, the clonotypes found in all four sorted-subset donors had higher generation probabilities. Pairwise subsampling indicated that sequencing depth was expected to affect the degree of clonotype sharing among donors. Around 5% of naive CD4, 3.5% of naive CD8, roughly 2.5% of memory CD4, and 0.4% of memory CD8 clonotypes were shared across several donors. Only blood was sampled, and tissue TCR repertoires likely differ from those in blood. The small number of donors limited the genetic and exposure-history diversity represented.

A note on this clone: No antigen is known for it. Qualities for individual bases were not recorded, and no much larger clone is one base off.

Using the deep immunoSEQ assay, TCR CDR3 regions were amplified from genomic DNA by multiplex PCR. Extracted genomic DNA from each cell subset was distributed evenly across all wells of several immunoSEQ 96-well plates, and each plate was treated as a replicate. Each replicate PCR for sorted subsets received roughly 0.2 ug genomic DNA, equal to roughly 33,000 T cell genomes. Purified libraries were quantified with a Qubit 3.0 fluorometer, sized on a Bioanalyzer 2100, and re-quantified with the KAPA Library Quantification kit. A separate single-read 150-cycle Illumina NextSeq 550 flow cell was used to sequence each immunoSEQ 96-well plate. Under the source paper's analysis protocol: Because only junctional sequences without quality scores were contained in the immunoSEQ output, filtering matching that applied to full-length reads could not be performed. Sequences were annotated with PyIR, a Python wrapper for IgBLAST v1.9, using IMGT germline references to assign V/J genes and CDR3. Any read was removed if the V/J assignment was weak (E-value above 1e-6), the CDR3 was missing, or the read contained stop codons, out-of-frame junctions, or ambiguous translated residues. V3J clonotypes were defined as sequences sharing the same inferred V gene, J gene, and CDR3 amino acid sequence. Percentage overlap between repertoires was calculated by dividing the number of shared unique clonotypes by the size of the smaller repertoire. Three approaches were used to assess repertoire richness: RTK rarefaction, the Chao1 estimator, and Recon v2.1 estimates of unobserved clonotypes. Generation probabilities for all TCRbeta clonotypes obtained by the gDNA method from several donors were computed using OLGA. TCRdb mirrors the immuneACCESS table, restricted to in-frame sequences. Some clones are absent from its copies; in checked studies, under half trace to an unresolved V gene, and the reason for the others is unknown. V, J and clone size were drawn from that table, and D and trimming were deduced from the DNA. This sample holds approximately 2.5 million clones; about 92% were observed only once. Clones ranked in the top ten supply around 0.15% of the sample.

Healthy HIV-negative adults with no recently reported acute infections or vaccinations were included as donors. All donors were Caucasian adults living in Nashville, Tennessee, USA. CD4+ T cells were enriched by magnetic negative selection; naive cells were then positively selected on CD45RA, and the negative fraction formed the memory subset. Blood was collected by leukapheresis, and PBMCs were isolated by Ficoll-Histopaque density gradient centrifugation and then cryopreserved in liquid nitrogen vapor phase. Purity and quantity of every magnetically sorted T cell population were checked by analytical flow cytometry. From each sorted fraction, genomic DNA was isolated and quantified by UV absorbance on a Nanodrop 2000c. The CDR3 covers 13 residues, taking in both the cysteine and the phenylalanine. CDR3 DNA only is kept here, 39 bases in frame from base 1. The germline V gene yields MNHNS for CDR1 and SASEGT for CDR2. Trimming costs V 8 bases and J 7 bases, and their ends lie 17 bases apart.

The source of this sequence is a man younger than 35 in good health. The sample comprised naive CD4+ T cells sorted from blood. The sample's cell subset or site label, decoded: CD45RA+ positively selected. Recombination linked TRBV6-1 to TRBJ1-1; TRBD1 might be the D gene, on 5 matching bases. The CDR3 sequence is CASSTGTYREAFF. The nucleotide sequence reads TGTGCCAGCTCTACTGGGACGTACCGTGAAGCTTTCTTT.